This T cell receptor (beta chain) was identified in a study of T cells in Graves' hyperthyroidism and ophthalmopathy. The study, taken as a whole, reports: Ophthalmopathy was identified by the model a median about 6.8 months ahead of onset.

This CDR3 contains 14 residues. V lost 5 bases, J lost 7 bases, and 9 bases stayed unmatched. Authors of the study amplified TCR beta CDR3 regions from RNA transcripts. First-round RT-PCR targeting the TCR CDR3 was performed with the HTBI primer set. In TCRdb, the multiplex PCR reads were re-called with MiXCR into one record per CDR3 protein. This table holds around 520,000 distinct CDR3 sequences, around 14% found once. In regard to this clonotype: What it binds is not known.

In making diagnoses, clinical symptoms, serum thyroxine and TRAb, thyroid ultrasound and orbital computed tomography were all used. The sample was blood. This chain uses TRBV12-3 or TRBV12-4 with TRBJ2-7; TRBD1 matches 9 bases. The TCR comes from a woman between 18 and 29 years old with Graves' hyperthyroidism. The CDR3 region is CASSTRTGVVEQYF. The CDR3, as DNA: TGTGCCAGCAGTACAAGGACAGGGGTTGTGGAGCAGTACTTC.